The 14 T cell receptor beta chains presented below share a single source sample, sequenced in a study of shared clonotypes between healthy human individuals. Assay used: immunoSEQ multiplex PCR; TCRdb lists only in-frame clones, some missing. The sample includes some 2,500,000 clones, under 95% of them seen just once. The sequencing sample was made of naive CD4+ T cells from PBMCs. Indicated subset: CD45RA+ positively selected. These receptor sequences come from a man aged 18 to 29 in good health. Some clones in this sample may be carry-over from other donors' samples.

This clone appeared a single time. The chain has TRBV18 and TRBJ2-7; the D call may be TRBD1 or TRBD2 (5 bases each). The ends were cut back, 2 bases at V and 4 bases at J, with 6 bases in the middle. This CDR3 region has 12 residues. In germline, CDR1 is KGHSH, CDR2 LQKENI. The CDR3 nucleotides read TGTGCCAGCTCACCATGGGGGTACGAGCAGTACTTC. Translating gives CASSPWGYEQYF.

V usage is TRBV5-4 and J usage is TRBJ1-2, with D perhaps matching TRBD1 (6 bases). This CDR3 is built from 14 residues. Trimming left V 1 base short and J 7 bases short, with 14 bases between. The germline V gene encodes CDR1 SGHNT and CDR2 YYREEE (reference sequence). The CDR3 DNA reads TGTGCCAGCAGCTTGAGGTCGGGGGCGGTTGGCTACACCTTC. Translated, it gives CASSLRSGAVGYTF.

The CDR3 region is CAWSDRGGETQYF. The CDR3 nucleotides read TGTGCCTGGAGCGACAGGGGCGGAGAGACCCAGTACTTC. J is TRBJ2-5 and V is TRBV30; 8 positions match TRBD1. Germline V CDR1 and CDR2: GTSNPN, SVGIG (reference sequence). The CDR3 sequence is 13 residues long. The trim removed 3 bases at V and 4 bases at J, leaving 4 bases unmatched. Based on the CDR3 plus reference TRBV30 and TRBJ2-5, the full variable domain is SQTIHQWPATLVQPVGSPLSLECTVEGTSNPNLYWYRQAAGRGLQLLFYSVGIGQISSEVPQNLSASRPQDRQFILSSKKLLLSDSGFYLCAWSDRGGETQYFGPGTRLLVL.

The chain uses TRBV7-9 and TRBJ2-5; D is tentatively TRBD1 or TRBD2 (6 bases each). Germline CDR1 SEHNR, CDR2 FQNEAQ (reference sequence). The CDR3 consists of 14 residues. V was cut by 4 bases and J by 4 bases, with 13 bases left in between. For the CDR3, the DNA is TGTGCCAGCAGCTGGAGTGGGGGGCGAGAGACCCAGTACTTC. Residues: CASSWSGGRETQYF.

The V call is TRBV28, the J call TRBJ1-1, with D maybe TRBD1 (6 bases). This CDR3 has 17 amino acids. V lost 7 bases to trimming and J lost 0 bases, with 21 bases between them. Germline CDR1 MDHEN, CDR2 SYDVKM. The CDR3 sequence is CASTLRPGAILNTEAFF. The CDR3 DNA follows: TGTGCCAGCACCCTTCGTCCAGGGGCGATCCTGAACACTGAAGCTTTCTTT.

The chain combines TRBV19 with TRBJ2-6; D remains ambiguous. The CDR3 has 16 residues. CDR1 and CDR2 (germline): LNHDA, SQIVND (reference sequence). Trimming shortened V by 8 bases and J by 1 base, and 15 bases separated the two germline ends. CDR3 protein: CASRTTEGSGANVLTF. CDR3 sequence (DNA): TGTGCCAGTCGAACGACCGAAGGGTCTGGGGCCAACGTCCTGACTTTC.

The rearrangement links TRBV7-8 to TRBJ1-2; TRBD1 matches 12 bases. This CDR3 is 16 amino acids long. V dropped 2 bases and J dropped 3; count of bases not matched to a gene: 4. Germline assignment: CDR1 SGHVS and CDR2 FQNEAQ. The CDR3 DNA reads TGTGCCAGCAGCTTAAGGGACAGGGGGCCTGACTATGGCTACACCTTC. As protein: CASSLRDRGPDYGYTF.

The genes are TRBV4-1 and TRBJ1-5; possibly TRBD1 for D (5 bases). The V gene lost 3 bases and the J gene lost 4 bases, with 19 bases spanning the gap. This CDR3 region has 17 residues. CDR1 is MGHRA and CDR2 is YSYEKL in the germline V gene. DNA for the CDR3: TGCGCCAGCAGCCACCTTTTAGGGGAAGAGGGAAATCAGCCCCAGCATTTT. Residues: CASSHLLGEEGNQPQHF.

This clone came up once. The rearrangement uses TRBV29-1 and TRBJ2-7, with D possibly being TRBD1 (5 bases). Germline loops: CDR1 SQVTM, CDR2 ANQGSEA. V was pared by 6 bases and J by 5 bases, with 14 bases between. The CDR3 has 12 residues. As DNA, the CDR3 is TGCAGCGTACGAGTGCCAGGGAACGAGCAGTACTTC. Translated, it gives CSVRVPGNEQYF.

The chain employs TRBV7-9 and TRBJ1-4; D unclear. CDR3 length: 15 amino acids. The germline V gene has CDR1 SEHNR and CDR2 FQNEAQ (reference sequence). Trimming removed 2 bases at V and 6 bases at J, with 13 bases between. CDR3 sequence reads: CASSLLARRDEKLFF. The CDR3 DNA reads as TGTGCCAGCAGCTTATTGGCCCGGAGGGATGAAAAACTGTTTTTT.

The rearrangement uses TRBV5-1 and TRBJ2-3; 7 nucleotides match TRBD2. Germline-derived CDR1 and CDR2 are SGHRS and YFSETQ. This CDR3 has 16 residues. V lost 6 bases, J lost 3 bases, and 13 bases stayed unmatched. The CDR3 loop reads CASTPMAGDGTDTQYF. CDR3 coding DNA: TGCGCCAGCACCCCTATGGCGGGAGATGGTACAGATACGCAGTATTTT.

Remarks on this clone: The sample holds other DNA sequences that translate to the same CDR3. The rearrangement links TRBV2 to TRBJ1-5; D not certain. In germline, CDR1 is SNHLY, CDR2 FYNNEI. There are 13 residues in the CDR3. V gave up 4 bases and J gave up 4 bases, with 8 bases separating them. The CDR3 is CASSADGNQPQHF. The CDR3 bases are TGTGCCAGCAGTGCTGATGGTAATCAGCCCCAGCATTTT.

This chain links TRBV6-6 with TRBJ2-7; TRBD2 agrees at 9 bases. Looked up from germline, CDR1 is MNHNY and CDR2 is SVGAGI (reference sequence). This CDR3 region has 14 residues. V was pared by 10 bases and J by 2 bases, with 9 bases of the junction left unmatched. The CDR3 DNA follows: TGTGCCACAGGGCTAGCGGGACCGGCCTACGAGCAGTACTTC. Its protein is CATGLAGPAYEQYF.

The rearrangement joins TRBV7-2 to TRBJ2-7; D perhaps matches TRBD2 (6 bases). CDR3 length: 12 amino acids. In germline, CDR1 is SGHTA, CDR2 FQGNSA. V lost 3 bases and J 7 bases, leaving 10 bases between the germline ends. The CDR3 nucleotides are TGTGCCAGCAGCTTCGGGGACTCGGAGCAGTACTTC. Its translation: CASSFGDSEQYF.